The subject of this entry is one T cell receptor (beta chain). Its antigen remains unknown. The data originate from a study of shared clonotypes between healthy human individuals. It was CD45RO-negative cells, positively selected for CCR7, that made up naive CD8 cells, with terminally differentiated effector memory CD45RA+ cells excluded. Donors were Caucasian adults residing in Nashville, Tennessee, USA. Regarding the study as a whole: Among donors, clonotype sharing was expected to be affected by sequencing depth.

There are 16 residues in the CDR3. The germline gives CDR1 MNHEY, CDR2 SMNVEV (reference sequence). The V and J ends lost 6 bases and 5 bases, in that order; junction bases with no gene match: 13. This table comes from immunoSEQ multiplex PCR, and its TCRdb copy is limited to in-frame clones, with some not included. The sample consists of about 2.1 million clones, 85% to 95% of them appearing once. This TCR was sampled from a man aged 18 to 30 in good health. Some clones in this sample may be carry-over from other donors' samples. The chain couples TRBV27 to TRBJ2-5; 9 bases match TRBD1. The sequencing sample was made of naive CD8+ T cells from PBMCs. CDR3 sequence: CASSLQPGQGDETQYF. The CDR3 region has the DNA TGTGCCAGCAGCCTCCAACCGGGACAGGGTGACGAGACCCAGTACTTC.